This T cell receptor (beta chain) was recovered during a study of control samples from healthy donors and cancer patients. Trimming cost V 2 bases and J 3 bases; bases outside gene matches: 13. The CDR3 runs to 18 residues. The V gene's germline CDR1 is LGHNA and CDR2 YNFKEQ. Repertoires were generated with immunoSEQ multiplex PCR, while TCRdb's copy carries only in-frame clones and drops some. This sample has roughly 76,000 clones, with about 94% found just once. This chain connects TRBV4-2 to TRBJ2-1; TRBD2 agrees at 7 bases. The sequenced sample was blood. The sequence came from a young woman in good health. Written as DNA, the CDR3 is TGTGCCAGCAGCCAAACCTCCACCGGACTAGTGATCTACAATGAGCAGTTCTTC. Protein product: CASSQTSTGLVIYNEQFF.